Listed here are 19 T cell receptor beta chains from one sample, sequenced in a study of T cells after yellow fever vaccination. TCRdb reprocessed the 5' RACE reads with MiXCR, giving one entry per CDR3 protein. The table lists tens of thousands of distinct CDR3 sequences, approximately 6.5% of them singletons. Specimen: CD8+ T cells sorted from PBMCs, collected around 5 days after the first yellow fever vaccination. These TCRs come from a man aged 18 to 30 who received the YFV17D yellow fever vaccine.

Only a few counts were recorded for this clonotype. The rearrangement joins TRBV28 to TRBJ2-7, with 8 bases fitting TRBD1. CDR1 and CDR2 (germline): MDHEN, SYDVKM. The V gene end was trimmed by 4 bases and the J gene end by 4 bases; junction bases not matched to a gene: 6. The CDR3 extends over 14 amino acids. CDR3 in amino acids: CASSSRQGIYEQYV. The CDR3 DNA sequence: TGTGCCAGCAGTTCGAGACAGGGGATTTACGAGCAGTACGTC.

This clonotype appeared many times. The chain is built from TRBV4-1 and TRBJ2-7, with TRBD1 identical over 10 bases. With 4 bases clipped from V and 1 base from J, the junction kept 4 bases outside the gene matches. The CDR3 is made up of 15 amino acids. The germline V gene has CDR1 MGHRA and CDR2 YSYEKL. CDR3 region: CASSPGQGGSYEQYF. CDR3 sequence (DNA): TGCGCCAGCAGCCCAGGACAGGGGGGGTCCTACGAGCAGTACTTC.

This clonotype was found many times. This CDR3 is CATSDLADGQETQYF. CDR3 nucleotides: TGTGCCACCAGTGATTTGGCGGACGGCCAAGAGACCCAGTACTTC. This chain uses TRBV24-1 with TRBJ2-5, with D unresolved. There are 15 residues in the CDR3. Germline-derived CDR1 and CDR2 are KGHDR and SFDVKD. V dropped 0 bases and J dropped 1 base, with 8 bases sitting between them.

This clonotype was recorded at least ten times. The J gene is TRBJ1-1, the V gene TRBV27, with a possible D match to TRBD1 (5 bases). Germline V gene lookup returns CDR1 MNHEY and CDR2 SMNVEV (reference sequence). V was clipped by 6 bases and J by 5 bases, with 16 bases between them. The CDR3 is made up of 14 amino acids. The CDR3 spells CASSALGARTEAFF. The CDR3 coding sequence is TGTGCCAGCAGCGCCCTTGGGGCTCGGACTGAAGCTTTCTTT.

This clonotype was observed many times. The chain employs TRBV9 and TRBJ2-1; 8 positions match TRBD2. CDR3 size: 14 residues. Trimming at V came to 3 bases and at J to 3 bases, leaving 2 bases not matched to a gene. The germline CDR1 and CDR2 sequences are SGDLS and YYNGEE. Here the CDR3 DNA reads TGTGCCAGCAGCGCTGCGGGGGGCTACAATGAGCAGTTCTTC. It yields the protein CASSAAGGYNEQFF. Variable domain in full (rest from reference TRBV9 and TRBJ2-1): DSGVTQTPKHLITATGQRVTLRCSPRSGDLSVYWYQQSLDQGLQFLIQYYNGEERAKGNILERFSAQQFPDLHSELNLSSLELGDSALYFCASSAAGGYNEQFFGPGTRLTVL.

This clonotype has ten or more counts. This rearrangement joins TRBV6-2 or TRBV6-3 to TRBJ2-7; D is uncertain. The V end lost 6 bases, the J end lost 1 base, and 7 bases lay between the germline ends. Germline assignment: CDR1 MNHEY and CDR2 SVGEGT. This CDR3 has 12 amino acids. The CDR3 nucleotides read TGTGCCAGCAGCCTCTTTTCCTACGAGCAGTACTTC. It specifies CASSLFSYEQYF.

This clonotype was recorded many times. The rearrangement uses TRBV12-3 or TRBV12-4 and TRBJ2-7; tentatively, D is TRBD1 (6 bases). The CDR3 contains 15 residues. V gave up 1 base and J gave up 2 bases, with 12 bases separating them. The CDR3 bases are TGTGCCAGCAGTTTAGACGGGACAATTCCCTACGAGCAGTACTTC. Translating it yields CASSLDGTIPYEQYF.

This clonotype turned up a few times. The chain combines TRBV10-3 with TRBJ2-5; D is unresolved. Germline V gives CDR1 ENHRY, CDR2 SYGVKD. The CDR3 totals 13 residues. V was cut by 0 bases and J by 5 bases, with 7 bases left in between. CDR3 sequence reads: CAISESWMETQYF. CDR3 sequence (DNA): TGTGCCATCAGTGAGTCATGGATGGAGACCCAGTACTTC.

In this sample, this clonotype turned up many times. The chain links TRBV9 to TRBJ1-2; maybe TRBD1 (6 bases). The CDR3 is 15 residues long. V was trimmed by 1 base and J by 3 bases, leaving 13 bases between them. Germline CDR1 SGDLS, CDR2 YYNGEE. In nucleotides, the CDR3 is TGTGCCAGCAGCGTAAACAGGGATGGATACTATGGCTACACCTTC. Translation gives CASSVNRDGYYGYTF.

This clonotype came up many times. The chain links TRBV12-3 or TRBV12-4 to TRBJ2-3; maybe TRBD2 (6 bases). The V end was cut by 5 bases, the J end by 6 bases, with 15 bases between. The CDR3 is 14 amino acids. CDR3 bases: TGTGCCAGCAGTCCCTCCGGGGGTGGTGATACGCAGTATTTT. It yields the protein CASSPSGGGDTQYF.

On this clonotype itself: Being one base from a much bigger clone, this may be a read error. The V and J genes are TRBV3-1 and TRBJ2-5, with a possible D match to TRBD2 (6 bases). CDR1 and CDR2 from the germline V gene are LGHDT and YNNKEL (reference sequence). The CDR3 sequence is 17 residues long. Trimming left V 8 bases short and J 1 base short, with 23 bases between. This chain's CDR3 is CASCLPLGGITQETQYF. The CDR3 DNA reads as TGTGCCAGCTGCCTACCTCTGGGCGGGATAACCCAAGAGACCCAGTACTTC.

This clonotype came up many times. The J gene is TRBJ2-2, the V gene TRBV27; D ambiguous. The germline CDR1 and CDR2 sequences are MNHEY and SMNVEV (reference sequence). V dropped 0 bases and J dropped 2 bases, with 7 bases sitting between them. There are 15 residues in the CDR3. The DNA for the CDR3 is TGTGCCAGCAGTTTATCACAGACCAACACCGGGGAGCTGTTTTTT. The encoded protein is CASSLSQTNTGELFF.

This clonotype showed up just a few times. Relative to the germline gene, one junction end is altered; a read error may explain this. The V and J genes are TRBV7-9 and TRBJ1-1; D might be TRBD1 (5 bases). CDR1 is SEHNR, CDR2 FQNEAQ, per germline (reference sequence). CDR3 length: 14 residues. In nucleotides, the CDR3 is TGTGCCAGCAGCGCCAAGCGGGGGATAAGCCTTCTCCCATTT. Protein sequence: CASSAKRGISLLPF.

This clonotype was found a few times. The chain combines TRBV7-9 with TRBJ2-3, with 7 bases lining up with TRBD2. The CDR3 length is 16 residues. J was trimmed by 4 bases and V by 5 bases; bases with no gene match: 12. Germline CDR1 SEHNR, CDR2 FQNEAQ (reference sequence). As DNA, the CDR3 is TGTGCCAGCAGCCCTCCCTCGGGGGGTCATGCAGATACGCAGTATTTT. Translation gives CASSPPSGGHADTQYF.

This clonotype was seen ten or more times. V gene TRBV29-1 combines with J gene TRBJ2-1; D gene uncertain. The CDR3 loop spans 14 amino acids. V was cut by 7 bases and J by 4 bases, with 17 bases left in between. Germline V gene lookup returns CDR1 SQVTM and CDR2 ANQGSEA. The CDR3 loop is CSAFGSNLYNEQFF. The CDR3 nucleotides read TGCAGCGCCTTTGGGTCCAACCTTTACAATGAGCAGTTCTTC.

This clonotype was found a few times. This chain uses TRBV4-3 with TRBJ1-5; D unresolved. The CDR3 loop spans 13 amino acids. V was clipped by 0 bases and J by 5 bases, with 5 bases between them. The germline V gene has CDR1 LGHNA and CDR2 YSLEER. The CDR3 region is CASSQDGYQPQHF. In DNA form, the CDR3 reads TGCGCCAGCAGCCAAGATGGGTATCAGCCCCAGCATTTT.

This clonotype was seen a few times. The chain combines TRBV5-1 with TRBJ2-1; 13 bases align to TRBD2. The germline V gene has CDR1 SGHRS and CDR2 YFSETQ. This CDR3 region has 15 residues. Trimming cost V 4 bases and J 8 bases; bases outside gene matches: 6. The CDR3 loop reads CASSPGTSGADEQFF. The CDR3 coding sequence is TGCGCCAGCAGCCCCGGGACTAGCGGGGCCGATGAGCAGTTCTTC. The full variable domain, with the rest looked up from reference TRBV5-1 and TRBJ2-1, is KAGVTQTPRYLIKTRGQQVTLSCSPISGHRSVSWYQQTPGQGLQFLFEYFSETQRNKGNFPGRFSGRQFSNSRSEMNVSTLELGDSALYLCASSPGTSGADEQFFGPGTRLTVL.

V is TRBV3-1 and J is TRBJ2-1; 11 bases match TRBD2. Germline values: CDR1 LGHDT, CDR2 YNNKEL (reference sequence). The CDR3 spans 14 residues. V shed 5 bases and J 5 bases; nucleotides not matched to a gene: 2. The CDR3 region is CASSLAGGHNEQFF. The CDR3 nucleotides are TGTGCCAGCAGCTTAGCGGGGGGGCACAATGAGCAGTTCTTC.

The rearrangement uses TRBV5-1 and TRBJ2-3; TRBD1 aligns across 10 bases. V lost 3 bases and J lost 3; bases outside the gene matches: 4. Germline V lookup: CDR1 SGHRS, CDR2 YFSETQ. This CDR3 has 15 amino acids. The CDR3 DNA reads as TGCGCCAGCAGCTGCCGGGACAGGGGAACAGATACGCAGTATTTT. Translating it yields CASSCRDRGTDTQYF.